Listed below are T cell receptor beta chains from one sample, sequenced in a study of cytomegalovirus exposure and HLA in healthy donors. Sequencing used immunoSEQ multiplex PCR; TCRdb keeps in-frame clones, though not all of them. The sample contains 200,000 or so clones, over 75% of which appear only once. Sample: PBMCs. These receptors all come from a girl less than two years old in good health and CMV-seronegative. CDR3s include the opening cysteine and the closing phenylalanine or tryptophan. D genes are given only for firm matches. Size tells how often a clone was seen (once, few, many) or the class of an expanded clone, and some rows leave it out.

TRBJ1-5 | TRBV6-1 | . | TRBD1 | CASSGGQGIGQPQHF | TGTGCCAGCAGTGGCGGACAGGGGATTGGGCAGCCCCAGCATTTT
TRBJ2-7 | TRBV5-1 | . | . | CASSLDRKLYEQYF | TGCGCCAGCAGCTTGGACAGGAAACTCTACGAGCAGTACTTC
TRBJ1-1 | TRBV4-1 | . | TRBD1 | CASSQGYTGDRDAFF | TGCGCCAGCAGCCAAGGGTACACGGGGGACAGGGATGCTTTCTTT
TRBJ2-7 | TRBV5-1 | few | . | CASSFGLSYEQYF | TGCGCCAGCAGCTTCGGACTATCCTACGAGCAGTACTTC
TRBJ1-1 | TRBV5-1 | . | . | CASSLEGVAFF | TGCGCCAGCAGCTTGGAAGGGGTCGCTTTCTTT
TRBJ2-3 | TRBV6-4 | . | . | CASSDQATATDTQYF | TGTGCCAGCAGTGACCAGGCTACAGCCACAGATACGCAGTATTTT
TRBJ2-5 | TRBV4-1 | few | . | CASSQVAGDQETQYF | TGCGCCAGCAGCCAAGTCGCAGGTGACCAAGAGACCCAGTACTTC
TRBJ2-3 | TRBV4-3 | . | . | CASSQAHGGWQADTQYF | TGCGCCAGCAGCCAAGCGCACGGGGGTTGGCAGGCAGATACGCAGTATTTT
TRBJ2-2 | TRBV9 | . | . | CASSVRRESTGELFF | TGTGCCAGCAGCGTAAGGAGGGAAAGCACCGGGGAGCTGTTTTTT
TRBJ2-7 | TRBV2 | . | TRBD2 | CVTGLAAPYEQYF | TGTGTTACGGGACTAGCGGCCCCCTACGAGCAGTACTTC
TRBJ2-7 | TRBV7-9 | . | TRBD1 | CASSSLTGVVNEQYF | TGTGCCAGCAGCTCCCTGACAGGGGTAGTGAACGAGCAGTACTTC
TRBJ2-1 | TRBV7-8 | . | . | CASSFWRSSYNEQFF | TGTGCCAGCAGCTTCTGGCGGAGCTCCTACAATGAGCAGTTCTTC
TRBJ2-1 | TRBV7-9 | . | . | CSSSLPSGGVPYNEQFF | TGTTCCAGCAGCTTACCTTCAGGCGGGGTACCCTACAATGAGCAGTTCTTC
TRBJ1-1 | TRBV7-8 | . | . | CASRKRGDTEAFF | TGTGCCAGCAGAAAGCGGGGAGATACTGAAGCTTTCTTT
TRBJ2-3 | TRBV5-4 | . | TRBD2 | CASSSYSGLAGGSTDTQYF | TGTGCCAGCAGCTCATACTCGGGACTAGCGGGGGGGAGCACAGATACGCAGTATTTT
TRBJ2-3 | TRBV4-2 | few | . | CASSQGTVLQYF | TGTGCCAGCAGCCAAGGTACTGTCCTCCAGTATTTT
TRBJ1-4 | TRBV5-4 | . | TRBD1 | CASSPTGTGEEEKLFF | TGTGCCAGCAGCCCGACCGGGACAGGGGAGGAAGAAAAACTGTTTTTT
TRBJ2-3 | TRBV6-5 | . | TRBD2 | CASSYSRLAGADTQYF | TGTGCCAGCAGTTACTCCAGACTAGCGGGAGCCGATACGCAGTATTTT
TRBJ2-2 | TRBV6-6 | . | . | CASSSKVNGELFF | TGTGCCAGCAGTTCTAAAGTAAACGGGGAGCTGTTTTTT
TRBJ2-4 | TRBV19 | . | . | CASSSTGLIAKNIQYF | TGTGCCAGTAGTTCCACCGGGTTGATAGCCAAAAACATTCAGTACTTC
TRBJ1-6 | TRBV11-2 | few | . | CASSLRVGNSPLHF | TGTGCCAGCAGCTTGCGAGTTGGTAATTCACCCCTCCACTTT
TRBJ2-3 | TRBV19 | . | TRBD1 | CASSNQDRVTDTQYF | TGTGCCAGTAGTAACCAAGACAGGGTCACAGATACGCAGTATTTT
TRBJ2-7 | TRBV5-6 | few | . | CASSSSLREWSYEQYF | TGTGCCAGCAGCTCCTCCCTTCGAGAATGGTCCTACGAGCAGTACTTC
TRBJ2-7 | TRBV11-2 | . | . | CASSSGVEQYF | TGTGCCAGCAGCTCAGGGGTCGAGCAGTACTTC
TRBJ2-3 | TRBV7-2 | . | . | CASSLMQGLRHTQYF | TGTGCCAGCAGCTTAATGCAGGGTCTTAGGCATACGCAGTATTTT
TRBJ1-6 | TRBV19 | . | TRBD1 | CASSPRWGRGLQNSPLHF | TGTGCCAGTAGTCCCCGGTGGGGCAGGGGGCTACAAAATTCACCCCTCCACTTT
TRBJ2-3 | TRBV18 | . | TRBD1 | CASSPGTVADTQYF | TGTGCCAGCTCACCGGGGACAGTGGCAGATACGCAGTATTTT
TRBJ1-4 | TRBV14 | . | . | CASSQWSVVATNEKLFF | TGTGCCAGCAGCCAATGGTCAGTCGTCGCAACTAATGAAAAACTGTTTTTT
TRBJ2-1 | TRBV27 | . | . | CASSFHLAPRPEQFF | TGTGCCAGCAGTTTTCATCTAGCGCCCCGACCCGAGCAGTTCTTC
TRBJ2-4 | TRBV7-2 | . | . | CASSLVLRSGNIQYF | TGTGCCAGCAGCTTAGTTTTGCGGTCAGGGAACATTCAGTACTTC
TRBJ2-5 | TRBV5-4 | . | TRBD2 | CASSGRAGTQYF | TGTGCCAGCAGCGGGAGGGCCGGGACTCAGTACTTC
TRBJ2-7 | TRBV30 | . | . | CAWSAGFVQYF | TGTGCCTGGAGTGCCGGGTTCGTGCAGTACTTC
TRBJ2-7 | TRBV29-1 | . | . | CSVEVDREYEQYF | TGCAGCGTTGAAGTTGACAGAGAATACGAGCAGTACTTC
TRBJ1-2 | TRBV27 | . | TRBD1 | CASSLSTGHYGYTF | TGTGCCAGCAGTTTATCGACAGGGCACTATGGCTACACCTTC
TRBJ2-1 | TRBV13 | . | . | CASSPFWEPSDYNEQFF | TGTGCCAGCAGCCCCTTTTGGGAGCCCTCGGACTACAATGAGCAGTTCTTC
TRBJ1-6 | TRBV5-1 | . | TRBD1 | CASTANRGDSPLHF | TGCGCCAGCACGGCTAACAGGGGGGATTCACCCCTCCACTTT
TRBJ1-1 | TRBV18 | . | . | CASSPAQGMNTEAFF | TGTGCCAGCTCACCAGCTCAGGGGATGAACACTGAAGCTTTCTTT
TRBJ1-1 | TRBV19 | . | TRBD1 | CASSIPLTGAEAFF | TGTGCCAGTAGTATACCCTTGACAGGGGCTGAAGCTTTCTTT
TRBJ2-7 | TRBV5-1 | . | . | CASSIERQGEQYF | TGCGCCAGCAGCATAGAGAGACAAGGCGAGCAGTACTTC
TRBJ1-2 | TRBV6-5 | . | . | CASSYSYPRGNRYTF | TGTGCCAGCAGTTACTCCTATCCCAGGGGAAATCGCTACACCTTC
TRBJ1-2 | TRBV15 | . | . | CATSRERAPGGYGYTF | TGTGCCACCAGCAGAGAGCGGGCCCCTGGCGGATATGGCTACACCTTC
TRBJ2-7 | TRBV5-1 | once | . | CASSFPSEDEQYF | TGCGCCAGCAGCTTTCCCTCTGAGGACGAGCAGTACTTC
TRBJ2-1 | TRBV6-5 | . | TRBD2 | CASSYYRLAGINEQFF | TGTGCCAGCAGTTACTACAGACTAGCGGGGATTAATGAGCAGTTCTTC
TRBJ1-1 | TRBV9 | . | TRBD1 | CASSPAGTGYTEAFF | TGTGCTAGCAGCCCAGCCGGGACAGGGTACACTGAAGCTTTCTTT
TRBJ2-1 | TRBV11-2 | . | TRBD2 | CASSPPLRLAVQFF | TGTGCCAGCAGTCCACCGTTACGACTAGCGGTACAGTTCTTC
TRBJ2-7 | TRBV29-1 | . | TRBD1 | CSVEDTGTGTVKREQYF | TGCAGCGTTGAAGATACCGGAACCGGGACAGTCAAACGCGAGCAGTACTTC
TRBJ2-7 | TRBV30 | . | TRBD1 | CAWSVHLGTGGYEQYF | TGTGCCTGGAGTGTACACCTTGGGACAGGGGGCTACGAGCAGTACTTC
TRBJ2-1 | TRBV5-6 | . | . | CASSFGTGLYNEQFF | TGTGCCAGCAGCTTCGGCACGGGGTTATACAATGAGCAGTTCTTC
TRBJ1-6 | TRBV9 | . | . | CASSVATGYGSPLHF | TGTGCCAGCAGCGTAGCAACAGGGTATGGTTCACCCCTCCACTTT
TRBJ2-7 | TRBV5-8 | once | . | CASSLNRAYEQYF | TGTGCCAGCAGCTTGAACAGGGCCTACGAGCAGTACTTC
TRBJ2-6 | TRBV9 | . | . | CASSGGQFSGANVLTF | TGTGCCAGCAGCGGCGGACAGTTCTCTGGGGCCAACGTCCTGACTTTC
TRBJ2-3 | TRBV7-9 | . | . | CASSFDKGRGSTDTQYF | TGTGCCAGCAGCTTCGACAAAGGACGGGGTTCCACAGATACGCAGTATTTT
TRBJ2-7 | TRBV4-1 | . | TRBD2 | CASSQYLAGGPTQYF | TGCGCCAGCAGCCAGTACCTAGCGGGAGGGCCGACGCAGTACTTC
TRBJ2-2 | TRBV7-6 | . | . | CASRAVMATGELFF | TGTGCCAGCAGGGCGGTAATGGCGACCGGGGAGCTGTTTTTT